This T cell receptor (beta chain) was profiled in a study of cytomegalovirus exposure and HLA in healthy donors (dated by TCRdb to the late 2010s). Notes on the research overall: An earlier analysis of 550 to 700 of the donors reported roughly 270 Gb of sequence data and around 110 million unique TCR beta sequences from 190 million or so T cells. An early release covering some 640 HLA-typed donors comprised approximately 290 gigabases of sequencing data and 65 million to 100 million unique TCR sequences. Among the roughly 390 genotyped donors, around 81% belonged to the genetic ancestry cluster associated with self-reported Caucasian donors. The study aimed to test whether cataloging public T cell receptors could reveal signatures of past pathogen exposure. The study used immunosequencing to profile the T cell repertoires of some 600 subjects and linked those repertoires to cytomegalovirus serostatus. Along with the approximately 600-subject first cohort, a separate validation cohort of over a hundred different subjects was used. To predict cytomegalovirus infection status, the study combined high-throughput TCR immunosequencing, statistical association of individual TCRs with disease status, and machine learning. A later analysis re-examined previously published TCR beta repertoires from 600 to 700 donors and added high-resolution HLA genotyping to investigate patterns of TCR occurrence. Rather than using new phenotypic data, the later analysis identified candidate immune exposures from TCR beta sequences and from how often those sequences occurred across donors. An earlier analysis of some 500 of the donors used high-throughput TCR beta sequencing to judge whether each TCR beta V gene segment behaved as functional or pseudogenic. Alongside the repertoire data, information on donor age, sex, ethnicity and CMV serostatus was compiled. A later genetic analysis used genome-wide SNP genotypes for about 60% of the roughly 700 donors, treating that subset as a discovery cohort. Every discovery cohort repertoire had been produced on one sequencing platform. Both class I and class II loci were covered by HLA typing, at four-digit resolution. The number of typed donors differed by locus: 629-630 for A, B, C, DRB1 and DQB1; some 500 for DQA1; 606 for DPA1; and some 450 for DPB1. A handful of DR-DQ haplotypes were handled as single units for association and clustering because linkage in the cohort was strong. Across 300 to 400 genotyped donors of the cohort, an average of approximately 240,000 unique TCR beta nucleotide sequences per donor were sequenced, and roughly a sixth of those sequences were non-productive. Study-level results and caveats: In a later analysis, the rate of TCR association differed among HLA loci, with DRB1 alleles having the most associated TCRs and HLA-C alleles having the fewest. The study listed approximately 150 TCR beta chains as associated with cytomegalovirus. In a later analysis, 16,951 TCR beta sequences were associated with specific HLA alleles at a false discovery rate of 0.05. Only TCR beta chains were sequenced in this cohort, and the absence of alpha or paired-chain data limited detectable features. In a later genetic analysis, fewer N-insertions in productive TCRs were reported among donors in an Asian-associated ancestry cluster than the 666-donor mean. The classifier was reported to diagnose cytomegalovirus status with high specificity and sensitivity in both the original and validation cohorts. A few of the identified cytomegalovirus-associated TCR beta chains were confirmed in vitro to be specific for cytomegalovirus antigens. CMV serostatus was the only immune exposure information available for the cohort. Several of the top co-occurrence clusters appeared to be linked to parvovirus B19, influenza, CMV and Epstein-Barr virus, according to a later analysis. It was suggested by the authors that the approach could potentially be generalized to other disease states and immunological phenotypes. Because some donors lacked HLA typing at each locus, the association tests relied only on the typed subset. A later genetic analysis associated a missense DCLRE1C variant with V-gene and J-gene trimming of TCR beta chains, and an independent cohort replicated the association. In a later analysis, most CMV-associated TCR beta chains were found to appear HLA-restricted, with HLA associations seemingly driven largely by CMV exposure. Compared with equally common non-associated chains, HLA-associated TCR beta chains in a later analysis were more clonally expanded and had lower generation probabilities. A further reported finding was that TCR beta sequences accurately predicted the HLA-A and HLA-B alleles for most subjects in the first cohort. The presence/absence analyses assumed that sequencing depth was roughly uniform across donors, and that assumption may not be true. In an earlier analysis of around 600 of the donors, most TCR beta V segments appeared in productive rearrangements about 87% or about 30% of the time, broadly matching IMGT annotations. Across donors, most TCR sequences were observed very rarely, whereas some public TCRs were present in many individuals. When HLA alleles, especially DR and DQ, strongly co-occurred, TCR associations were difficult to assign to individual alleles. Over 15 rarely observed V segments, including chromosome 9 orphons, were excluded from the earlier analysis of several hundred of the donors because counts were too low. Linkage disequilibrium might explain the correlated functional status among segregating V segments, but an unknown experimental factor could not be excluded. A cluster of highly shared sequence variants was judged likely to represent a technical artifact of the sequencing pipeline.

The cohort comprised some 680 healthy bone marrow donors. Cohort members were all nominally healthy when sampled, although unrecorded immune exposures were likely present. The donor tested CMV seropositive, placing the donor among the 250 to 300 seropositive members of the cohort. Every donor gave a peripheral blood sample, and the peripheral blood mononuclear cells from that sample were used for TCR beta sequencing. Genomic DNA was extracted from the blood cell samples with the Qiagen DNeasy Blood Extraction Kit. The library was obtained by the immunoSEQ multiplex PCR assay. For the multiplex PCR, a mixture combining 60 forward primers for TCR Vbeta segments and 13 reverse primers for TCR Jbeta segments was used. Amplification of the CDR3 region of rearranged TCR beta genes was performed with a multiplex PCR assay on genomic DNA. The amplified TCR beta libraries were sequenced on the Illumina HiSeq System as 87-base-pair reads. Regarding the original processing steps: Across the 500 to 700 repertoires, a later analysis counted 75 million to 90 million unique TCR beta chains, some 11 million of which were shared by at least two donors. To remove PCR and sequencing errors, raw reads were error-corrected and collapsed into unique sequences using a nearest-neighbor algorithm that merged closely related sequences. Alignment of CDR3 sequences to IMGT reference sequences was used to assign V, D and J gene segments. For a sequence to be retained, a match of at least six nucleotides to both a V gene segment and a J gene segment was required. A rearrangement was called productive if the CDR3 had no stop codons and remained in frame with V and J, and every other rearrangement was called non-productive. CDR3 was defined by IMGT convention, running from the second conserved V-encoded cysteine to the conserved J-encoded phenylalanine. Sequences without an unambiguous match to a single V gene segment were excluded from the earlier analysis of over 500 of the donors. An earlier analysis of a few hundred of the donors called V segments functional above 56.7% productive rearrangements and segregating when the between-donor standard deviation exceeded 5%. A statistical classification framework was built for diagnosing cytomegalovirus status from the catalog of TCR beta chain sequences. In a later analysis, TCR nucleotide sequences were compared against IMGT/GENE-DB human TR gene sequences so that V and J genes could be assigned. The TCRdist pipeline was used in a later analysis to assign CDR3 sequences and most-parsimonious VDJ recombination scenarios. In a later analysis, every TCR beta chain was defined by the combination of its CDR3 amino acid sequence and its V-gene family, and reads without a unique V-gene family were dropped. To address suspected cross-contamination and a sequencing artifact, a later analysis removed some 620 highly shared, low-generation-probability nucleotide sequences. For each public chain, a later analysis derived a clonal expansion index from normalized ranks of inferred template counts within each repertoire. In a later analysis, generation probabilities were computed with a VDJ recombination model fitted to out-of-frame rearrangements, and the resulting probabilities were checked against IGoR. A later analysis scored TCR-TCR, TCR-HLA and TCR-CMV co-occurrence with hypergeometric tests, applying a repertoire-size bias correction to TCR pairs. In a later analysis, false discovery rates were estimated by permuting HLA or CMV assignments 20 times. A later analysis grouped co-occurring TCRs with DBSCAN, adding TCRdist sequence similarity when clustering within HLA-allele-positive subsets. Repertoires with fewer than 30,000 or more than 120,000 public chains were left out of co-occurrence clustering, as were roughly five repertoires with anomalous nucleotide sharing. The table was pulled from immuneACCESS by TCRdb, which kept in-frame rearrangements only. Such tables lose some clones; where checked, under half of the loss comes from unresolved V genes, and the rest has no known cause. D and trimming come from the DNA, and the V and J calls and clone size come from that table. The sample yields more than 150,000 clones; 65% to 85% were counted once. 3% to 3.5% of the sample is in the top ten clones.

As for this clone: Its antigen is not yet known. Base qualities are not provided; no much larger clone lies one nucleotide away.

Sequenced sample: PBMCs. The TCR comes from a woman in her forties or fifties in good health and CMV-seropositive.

CDR3 loop: CASSVQGIGNYGYTF. The DNA sequence is as follows: TGTGCCAGCAGCGTACAGGGTATCGGGAACTATGGCTACACCTTC. The sequence is built from TRBV5-5 and TRBJ1-2; D gene: possibly TRBD1, on 6 matching bases. The germline V gene (reference sequence) yields SGHKS for CDR1 and YYEKEE for CDR2. V sheds 4 bases and J sheds 2 bases, leaving 15 bases between their ends. Measured from the cysteine to the phenylalanine, the CDR3 is 15 residues long. Just the 45-base CDR3 DNA is kept, in frame starting at base 1. The full variable domain, completed from the reference TRBV5-5 and TRBJ1-2 proteins outside the CDR3, reads DAGVTQSPTHLIKTRGQQVTLRCSPISGHKSVSWYQQVLGQGPQFIFQYYEKEERGRGNFPDRFSARQFPNYSSELNVNALLLGDSALYLCASSVQGIGNYGYTFGSGTRLTVV.